This passage covers 16 T cell receptor beta chains from one sample sequenced in a study of cytomegalovirus exposure and HLA in healthy donors (dated by TCRdb to about 2017). The library was generated by the immunoSEQ multiplex PCR assay. For the multiplex PCR, a mixture combining 60 forward primers for TCR Vbeta segments and 13 reverse primers for TCR Jbeta segments was used. In TCRdb, the immuneACCESS table is reduced to in-frame sequences with V and J assigned. These tables do not hold every clone; where another copy was compared, an unresolved V gene accounts for under half, and the others remain unexplained. The table for this sample records about 170,000 clones. Of the sample, roughly 0.83% falls within the top ten clones. Sequenced input: PBMCs. These receptors were obtained from a woman aged 18-30 years in good health and CMV-seropositive.

The chain is built from TRBV9 and TRBJ1-3, with D uncertain. The germline V gene encodes CDR1 SGDLS and CDR2 YYNGEE. The ends were cut back, 3 bases at V and 4 bases at J, with 14 bases in the middle. This CDR3 spans 15 amino acids. For the CDR3, the DNA is TGTGCCAGCAGCGCAAGCCCCGGGTACGGAAACACCATATATTTT. Its protein is CASSASPGYGNTIYF. Full variable domain (outside the CDR3, taken from reference TRBV9 and TRBJ1-3): DSGVTQTPKHLITATGQRVTLRCSPRSGDLSVYWYQQSLDQGLQFLIQYYNGEERAKGNILERFSAQQFPDLHSELNLSSLELGDSALYFCASSASPGYGNTIYFGEGSWLTVV.

This rearrangement joins TRBV6-6 to TRBJ2-3; D remains ambiguous. V was shortened by 0 bases and J by 4 bases, with 8 bases between the two germline ends. Germline values: CDR1 MNHNY, CDR2 SVGAGI (reference sequence). The CDR3 has 14 amino acids. For the CDR3, the DNA is TGTGCCAGCAGTTACTCTCTAGAGGCAGATACGCAGTATTTT. Its translation is CASSYSLEADTQYF.

The chain carries TRBV7-2 and TRBJ2-3; 7 positions agree with TRBD2. The CDR3 is 16 residues long. J was trimmed by 6 bases and V by 1 base; bases with no gene match: 10. Germline CDR1 is SGHTA and CDR2 is FQGNSA. The CDR3 region has the DNA TGTGCCAGCAGCTTAGGCTTCGGCGGGGGAAGGGATACGCAGTATTTT. Translating gives CASSLGFGGGRDTQYF.

The chain has TRBV7-2 and TRBJ1-2; D not certain. This CDR3 has 13 amino acids. The germline CDR1 and CDR2 sequences are SGHTA and FQGNSA. V was pared by 2 bases and J by 4 bases, with 8 bases between. The CDR3 sequence is CASSLLTAYGYTF. Written as DNA, the CDR3 is TGTGCCAGCAGCTTACTCACAGCCTATGGCTACACCTTC.

This chain uses TRBV14 with TRBJ2-1, with D tentatively TRBD2 (6 bases). The CDR3 has 17 amino acids. Germline CDR1 SGHDN, CDR2 FVKESK. Trimming removed 1 base at V and 4 bases at J, with 17 bases between. This CDR3 is CASSQVSRGTAYNEQFF. In DNA, the CDR3 is TGTGCCAGCAGCCAAGTGTCCCGCGGGACGGCATACAATGAGCAGTTCTTC. The whole variable domain, remainder taken from reference TRBV14 and TRBJ2-1, is EAGVTQFPSHSVIEKGQTVTLRCDPISGHDNLYWYRRVMGKEIKFLLHFVKESKQDESGMPNNRFLAERTGGTYSTLKVQPAELEDSGVYFCASSQVSRGTAYNEQFFGPGTRLTVL.

V gene TRBV18 combines with J gene TRBJ2-6; D gene unclear. V was trimmed by 0 bases and J by 0 bases, leaving 6 bases between them. The germline gives CDR1 KGHSH, CDR2 LQKENI. The CDR3 is made up of 16 amino acids. The CDR3 coding sequence is TGTGCCAGCTCACCACCGTCGGTCTCTGGGGCCAACGTCCTGACTTTC. Protein: CASSPPSVSGANVLTF.

J is TRBJ2-1 and V is TRBV5-1; TRBD1 might be the D (6 bases). Germline CDR1 SGHRS, CDR2 YFSETQ. The length of the CDR3 is 14 residues. V was cut by 3 bases and J by 2 bases, with 9 bases left in between. The CDR3 reads CASSSGTPYNEQFF. CDR3 sequence (DNA): TGCGCCAGCAGCTCCGGGACACCCTACAATGAGCAGTTCTTC.

The rearrangement uses TRBV18 and TRBJ1-1; 8 nucleotides line up with TRBD1. CDR1 KGHSH and CDR2 LQKENI come from the germline V gene. CDR3 length: 14 amino acids. The V and J ends lost 3 bases and 5 bases, in that order; junction bases with no gene match: 5. In DNA, the CDR3 is TGTGCCAGCTCACCTGACAGGGGACATACTGAAGCTTTCTTT. Its translation is CASSPDRGHTEAFF.

The chain carries TRBV2 and TRBJ2-5, with 13 bases that match TRBD2. Trimming took 8 bases from V and 11 from J; bases not matched to a gene: 20. The CDR3 contains 17 residues. CDR1 and CDR2 (germline): SNHLY, FYNNEI. CDR3 in amino acids: CASLLTSGGTFVWEQYF. CDR3 sequence (DNA): TGTGCCAGCCTCCTGACTAGCGGGGGGACATTTGTATGGGAGCAGTACTTC. Variable domain in full (rest from reference TRBV2 and TRBJ2-5): EPEVTQTPSHQVTQMGQEVILRCVPISNHLYFYWYRQILGQKVEFLVSFYNNEISEKSEIFDDQFSVERPDGSNFTLKIRSTKLEDSAMYFCASLLTSGGTFVWEQYFGPGTRLLVL.

This sequence joins TRBV5-4 and TRBJ1-2; D might be TRBD1 (6 bases). Germline V gives CDR1 SGHNT, CDR2 YYREEE (reference sequence). This CDR3 comprises 17 residues. V was cut by 0 bases and J by 5 bases, with 20 bases left in between. CDR3 loop: CASSLGVGPQGGYGYTF. As DNA, the CDR3 is TGTGCCAGCAGCTTGGGTGTAGGTCCACAGGGCGGGTATGGCTACACCTTC.

The chain joins TRBV5-1 to TRBJ2-1; 7 positions match TRBD2. Germline CDR1 SGHRS, CDR2 YFSETQ. The CDR3 sequence is 15 residues long. J gave up 3 bases and V 4 bases, and 7 bases lay outside the gene matches. This chain's CDR3 is CASSPAGYNYNEQFF. CDR3 nucleotides: TGCGCCAGCAGCCCAGCGGGATACAACTACAATGAGCAGTTCTTC.

The chain carries TRBV10-3 and TRBJ2-7, with D possibly being TRBD2 (6 bases). Germline V gene sequence: CDR1 ENHRY, CDR2 SYGVKD. V shed 0 bases and J shed 4 bases, with 7 bases lying between them. CDR3 size: 13 residues. CDR3 coding DNA: TGTGCCATCAGTGAGTCGGAGGGTTACGAGCAGTACTTC. Translating gives CAISESEGYEQYF.

V is TRBV5-1 and J is TRBJ2-5; no definite D call. V lost 0 bases and J 1 base, leaving 10 bases between the germline ends. The CDR3 is made up of 15 amino acids. Germline loops: CDR1 SGHRS, CDR2 YFSETQ. The CDR3 here is CASSLVSGIQETQYF. The CDR3 DNA reads TGCGCCAGCAGCTTGGTATCAGGTATCCAAGAGACCCAGTACTTC. Supplemented by reference TRBV5-1 and TRBJ2-5, the full variable domain reads KAGVTQTPRYLIKTRGQQVTLSCSPISGHRSVSWYQQTPGQGLQFLFEYFSETQRNKGNFPGRFSGRQFSNSRSEMNVSTLELGDSALYLCASSLVSGIQETQYFGPGTRLLVL.

The V call is TRBV30, the J call TRBJ2-2; D might be TRBD1 (5 bases). The CDR3 is 16 residues long. Germline values: CDR1 GTSNPN, CDR2 SVGIG (reference sequence). V lost 0 bases, J lost 4 bases, and 15 bases lay in between. Here the CDR3 reads CAWSVQLGDVTGELFF. The CDR3 nucleotides are TGTGCCTGGAGTGTACAGCTAGGGGATGTCACCGGGGAGCTGTTTTTT.

The V and J genes are TRBV4-2 and TRBJ2-3; D unclear. Germline V CDR1 and CDR2: LGHNA, YNFKEQ. There are 16 residues in the CDR3. V was clipped by 1 base and J by 0 bases, with 11 bases between them. The CDR3 protein is CASSQGRISSTDTQYF. CDR3 nucleotide sequence: TGTGCCAGCAGCCAAGGGCGGATCTCTAGCACAGATACGCAGTATTTT.

As for this clone: The junction and the germline gene differ at one end; a read error may be behind it. CDR3 bases: TGTGCCAGTGGGGCAGGGATCCCCTTC. Translation: CASGAGIPF. The chain couples TRBV6-9 to TRBJ2-7, with D perhaps TRBD1 (5 bases). Germline V lookup: CDR1 MNHGY, CDR2 SVAAGI. The CDR3 spans 9 residues.